These T cell receptor beta chains were read from a single sample in a study of T-cell reconstitution after alpha-beta-depleted transplantation in children. TCRdb analysed the PCR reads with MiXCR anew, one entry per CDR3 protein. Altogether about 400,000 distinct CDR3 sequences are present, 13% being singletons, with the ten largest covering 4% to 5.5%. This specimen consisted of PBMCs, obtained from the stem cell graft. The source of these receptors is a human donor who donated a stem cell graft to a child with Fanconi anemia. The CDR3 runs from the conserved cysteine through the conserved F or W. The D gene is left open where the match is weak. Expanded clones are given a class, and other clones once, few, many or no size at all.

TRBV27	TRBJ1-2	NA	few	CASRIRGQATQIYGYTF
TRBV7-2	TRBJ2-1	NA	many	CASSTRGTRGQYNEQFF
TRBV6-5	TRBJ2-7	TRBD2	NA	CASSLATSGVFEQYF
TRBV15	TRBJ2-7	NA	many	CATSRDPLGEQYF
TRBV29-1	TRBJ2-2	TRBD2	many	CSVPDPGRDTGELFF
TRBV5-1	TRBJ2-2	NA	many	CASGVQGGPTGELFF
TRBV12-3/TRBV12-4	TRBJ1-1	NA	NA	CASSLRRSSTEAFF
TRBV28	TRBJ2-5	TRBD1	few	CASSLMATGQGEETQYF
TRBV4-3	TRBJ2-5	NA	few	CASSQDGRAGETQYF
TRBV5-1	TRBJ1-5	TRBD1	few	CASSGDRGLSNQPQHF
TRBV7-2	TRBJ1-1	NA	many	CASSPPSGGINTEAFF
TRBV2	TRBJ2-3	TRBD1	few	CASSEGTGNTQYF
TRBV11-1	TRBJ2-2	TRBD2	many	CASSLAPGLGLNTGELFF
TRBV12-3/TRBV12-4	TRBJ2-1	TRBD1	few	CASMPRDRSASPYNEQFF
TRBV6-5	TRBJ2-7	TRBD1	NA	CASSSDRMGEQYF
TRBV20-1	TRBJ2-5	NA	few	CSAAGSETQYF
TRBV4-3	TRBJ1-2	NA	few	CASSPDGRRNYGYTF
TRBV10-3	TRBJ2-3	TRBD2	NA	CAISLPGLAGDTQYF
TRBV9	TRBJ2-1	NA	many	CASSVATSHPGNEQFF
TRBV5-1	TRBJ2-5	NA	NA	CASSDLGTQYF
TRBV2	TRBJ2-1	TRBD2	few	CASTGRGSNEQFF
TRBV4-1	TRBJ2-2	TRBD2	few	CASSTPLAGEVAGELFF
TRBV6-1	TRBJ1-5	NA	few	CASSEAGSRGWRGNQPQHF
TRBV5-1	TRBJ1-1	NA	few	CASSLTRSGTEAFF
TRBV28	TRBJ2-3	TRBD1	many	CASSTPTGGADTQYF
TRBV18	TRBJ2-3	NA	many	CASSPSSGTDTQYF
TRBV10-3	TRBJ2-1	TRBD2	NA	CAISESGTSVPNEQFF
TRBV7-9	TRBJ1-5	NA	NA	CASSLTGAGESNQPQHF
TRBV12-3/TRBV12-4	TRBJ1-1	NA	few	CASSLRTAFNTEAFF
TRBV5-4	TRBJ2-1	TRBD1	many	CASSLFQGAGNEQFF
TRBV7-8	TRBJ2-1	NA	few	CASSLALRDEQFF
TRBV3-1	TRBJ1-2	NA	NA	CASSPQRTVNGYTF
TRBV5-1	TRBJ1-2	TRBD1	NA	CASSPGTGGRDGYTF
TRBV20-1	TRBJ2-4	NA	few	CSARDGRLGENIQYF
TRBV28	TRBJ2-2	NA	NA	CASSLGPFVAGELFF
TRBV7-9	TRBJ1-1	NA	few	CASESLEGESLAEAFF